The 15 T cell receptor beta chains below come from one sample, sequenced in a study of CD8+ T cells in alopecia areata. RNA, once extracted, was reverse transcribed into cDNA for use as the sequencing template. Repertoires were generated with immunoSEQ multiplex PCR, while TCRdb's copy carries only in-frame clones and drops some. The table lists roughly 150,000 clones, 55% to 65% of them singletons. Sequencing was performed on CD4+ T cells sorted from blood. The receptor set was obtained from a human donor in good health.

Written as DNA, the CDR3 is TGCAGCGGAGGGACGGGGAGTGGGCAGTACTTC. This gives the protein CSGGTGSGQYF. This sequence joins TRBV29-1 and TRBJ2-7; either TRBD1 or TRBD2 may fit D (5 bases each). Germline assignment: CDR1 SQVTM and CDR2 ANQGSEA. V was trimmed by 7 bases and J by 9 bases, leaving 16 bases between them. This CDR3 comprises 11 residues.

Written as DNA, the CDR3 is TGTGCCAGCAGTCCCGGACGGGGGAGAGAGACCCAGTACTTC. Translated: CASSPGRGRETQYF. The chain recombines TRBV6-6 with TRBJ2-5, with a weak D call TRBD2 (6 bases). From germline, CDR1 is MNHNY and CDR2 SVGAGI (reference sequence). V lost 5 bases to trimming and J lost 4 bases, with 14 bases between them. The CDR3 is 14 amino acids.

This clone was picked up a small number of times. V and J are TRBV30 and TRBJ2-3; TRBD2 might be the D (5 bases). Trimming left V 4 bases short and J 3 bases short, with 14 bases between. From germline, CDR1 is GTSNPN and CDR2 SVGIG (reference sequence). CDR3 length: 14 residues. The CDR3 reads CAWINGRRTDTQYF. CDR3 bases: TGTGCCTGGATTAATGGGAGAAGGACAGATACGCAGTATTTT.

J is TRBJ1-4 and V is TRBV23-1; a weak D match, TRBD1 (5 bases). TRBV23-1 is treated as an ORF (open reading frame) with a function not yet certain. This CDR3 comprises 14 residues. The ends were cut back, 2 bases at V and 4 bases at J, with 8 bases in the middle. This CDR3 is CASSQGHYNEKLFF. DNA of the CDR3: TGCGCCAGCAGTCAAGGACACTATAATGAAAAACTGTTTTTT.

The chain employs TRBV15 and TRBJ2-5; 13 nucleotides agree with TRBD2. The germline gives CDR1 LNHNV, CDR2 YYDKDF (reference sequence). J was trimmed by 5 bases and V by 0 bases; bases with no gene match: 12. The CDR3 runs to 19 residues. CDR3 coding DNA: TGTGCCACCAGCAGAGATGGTCTAGGACTAGCGGGAGAGATGGAGACCCAGTACTTC. Amino acid sequence: CATSRDGLGLAGEMETQYF.

This clone appeared a few times. The chain employs TRBV29-1 and TRBJ2-3; TRBD2 aligns across 10 bases. Trimming at V came to 3 bases and at J to 2 bases, leaving 11 bases not matched to a gene. CDR1 and CDR2 from the germline V gene are SQVTM and ANQGSEA. This CDR3 has 17 residues. CDR3 DNA: TGCAGCGTTGATCTAATCCCCGGGACTAGCGCCACAGATACGCAGTATTTT. This codes for CSVDLIPGTSATDTQYF.

The V gene is TRBV6-6, the J gene TRBJ2-5; D may correspond to TRBD1 or TRBD2 (6 bases each). This CDR3 comprises 13 residues. V was shortened by 9 bases and J by 5 bases, with 16 bases between the two germline ends. The V gene's germline CDR1 is MNHNY and CDR2 SVGAGI (reference sequence). CDR3 residues: CASRLGGAETQYF. The CDR3 coding sequence is TGTGCCAGTCGCCTGGGGGGCGCGGAGACCCAGTACTTC.

This clone was detected only a few times. This sequence joins TRBV7-9 and TRBJ2-2; 8 nucleotides agree with TRBD1. This CDR3 contains 14 residues. The V gene end was trimmed by 5 bases and the J gene end by 1 base; junction bases not matched to a gene: 0. Per the germline V gene, CDR1 is SEHNR and CDR2 is FQNEAQ (reference sequence). This CDR3 is CASSGQGNTGELFF. CDR3 coding DNA: TGTGCCAGCAGCGGACAGGGGAACACCGGGGAGCTGTTTTTT.

The sample holds a few counts of this clone. This sequence joins TRBV19 and TRBJ1-1; a weak D match, TRBD1 (6 bases). This CDR3 has 13 residues. CDR1 and CDR2 (germline): LNHDA, SQIVND (reference sequence). Trimming stripped 8 bases from V and 1 base from J, with 11 bases between. The CDR3 loop is CASYEGGNTEAFF. The CDR3 bases are TGTGCCAGTTACGAGGGGGGGAACACTGAAGCTTTCTTT.

The chain links TRBV14 to TRBJ1-1; the D gene is possibly TRBD1 (5 bases). From germline, CDR1 is SGHDN and CDR2 FVKESK. Trimming removed 2 bases at V and 7 bases at J, with 11 bases between. This CDR3 is built from 13 residues. This CDR3 reads CASSQSGGVEAFF. The CDR3 region has the DNA TGTGCCAGCAGCCAATCTGGGGGTGTTGAAGCTTTCTTT.

This chain links TRBV5-1 with TRBJ2-5; the D is unclear. The ends were cut back, 0 bases at V and 4 bases at J, with 10 bases in the middle. CDR3 length: 14 amino acids. Germline CDR1 SGHRS, CDR2 YFSETQ. DNA of the CDR3: TGCGCCAGCAGCTTGGAGGGCTATAGAGAGACCCAGTACTTC. Its protein product is CASSLEGYRETQYF. The variable domain in full, with the rest retrieved from reference TRBV5-1 and TRBJ2-5, is KAGVTQTPRYLIKTRGQQVTLSCSPISGHRSVSWYQQTPGQGLQFLFEYFSETQRNKGNFPGRFSGRQFSNSRSEMNVSTLELGDSALYLCASSLEGYRETQYFGPGTRLLVL.

CDR3 in DNA: TGTGCCAGCGTGGCGGACGGTACCTACGAGCAGTACTTC. Residues: CASVADGTYEQYF. V is TRBV28 and J is TRBJ2-7; D unclear. Germline V gene lookup returns CDR1 MDHEN and CDR2 SYDVKM. The CDR3 sequence is 13 residues long. The V and J ends lost 8 bases and 2 bases respectively, with 13 bases between them.

The chain recombines TRBV10-3 with TRBJ1-1, with 7 bases identical to TRBD1. V was clipped by 2 bases and J by 5 bases; unmatched bases: 5. The germline V gene encodes CDR1 ENHRY and CDR2 SYGVKD. This CDR3 region has 14 residues. CDR3 sequence (DNA): TGTGCCATCAGTGAGACAGGGGACGGTACTGAAGCTTTCTTT. This encodes CAISETGDGTEAFF.

V and J are TRBV30 and TRBJ1-2; TRBD1 aligns across 7 bases. Germline CDR1 and CDR2: GTSNPN and SVGIG (reference sequence). The CDR3 is 14 residues long. V lost 4 bases and J lost 4; bases outside the gene matches: 9. In DNA, the CDR3 is TGTGCCTGGACCCCAGGGGGGACTTTCTATGGCTACACCTTC. It encodes CAWTPGGTFYGYTF. The full variable domain, in which reference TRBV30 and TRBJ1-2 provide the parts outside the CDR3, is SQTIHQWPATLVQPVGSPLSLECTVEGTSNPNLYWYRQAAGRGLQLLFYSVGIGQISSEVPQNLSASRPQDRQFILSSKKLLLSDSGFYLCAWTPGGTFYGYTFGSGTRLTVV.

As regards this clone: A read error may account for a junction end that differs from germline. The rearrangement links TRBV29-1 to TRBJ1-5, with TRBD1 as a possible D gene (5 bases). Germline CDR1 is SQVTM and CDR2 is ANQGSEA. This CDR3 is 13 amino acids long. The CDR3 DNA sequence: TGCAGCGTTGGCGAGGGGTACAATCAGCCCCAGCACTTT. This sequence encodes CSVGEGYNQPQHF.